This T cell receptor beta chain was identified in a study of T cells in Graves' hyperthyroidism and ophthalmopathy. Study-level findings and limits: It was a median around 6 months before onset that the model predicted ophthalmopathy.

This clonotype appeared a few times. Its antigen is still unknown. From RNA transcripts, TCR beta CDR3 regions were amplified. Using the HTBI primer set, a first-round RT-PCR was run on the TCR CDR3. TCRdb analysed the multiplex PCR reads with MiXCR anew, one entry per CDR3 protein. The sample lists roughly 580,000 distinct CDR3 sequences; about 15% were seen once. Patients aged 18 to 65 with hyperthyroidism were newly diagnosed, with duration under 2 months. Diagnoses were established using clinical symptoms, serum thyroxine and TRAb, thyroid ultrasound and orbital computed tomography. The blood sample dates from first hyperthyroidism diagnosis, preceding any ophthalmopathy symptoms. The V gene's germline CDR1 is SEHNR and CDR2 FQNEAQ (reference sequence). Trimming left V 4 bases short and J 5 bases short, with 15 bases between. This CDR3 is built from 15 residues.

V usage is TRBV7-9 and J usage is TRBJ1-5; possibly TRBD1 for D (5 bases). This TCR was sampled from a woman in her 30s with Graves' hyperthyroidism that later progressed to Graves' ophthalmopathy. Material: blood. The CDR3 DNA reads TGTGCCAGCAGCTCGGGTCCAGGAGGGGATCAGCCCCAGCATTTT. The encoded protein is CASSSGPGGDQPQHF.